One sample yielded the 9 T cell receptor beta chains listed below, sequenced in a study of blood T cells in healthy people across ages. The second PCR ran roughly 7 to 12 cycles with a sample-barcoded 5' primer and J-beta primers. TCRdb fed the 5' RACE reads into MiXCR, producing one record per CDR3 protein. Among around 820,000 distinct CDR3 sequences listed, 20% to 25% were seen once. The sample also formed part of further work on T cells of mothers and their children.

The sample comprised blood. Receptors were obtained from a boy younger than 18 in good health.

This clonotype turned up a few times. V gene TRBV5-1 combines with J gene TRBJ1-3, with D perhaps TRBD1 (5 bases). The CDR3 runs to 16 residues. Germline V gene sequence: CDR1 SGHRS, CDR2 YFSETQ. V was shortened by 1 base and J by 7 bases, with 18 bases between the two germline ends. CDR3 residues: CASSLSGTASGNTIYF. The CDR3 DNA reads as TGCGCCAGCAGCTTGTCCGGGACGGCCTCCGGGAACACCATATATTTT.

This clonotype was observed a handful of times. The CDR3 coding sequence is TGTGCCAGCAGTGACAGTAGGAGACGGAACTACGAGCAGTACTTC. As protein: CASSDSRRRNYEQYF. The chain employs TRBV25-1 and TRBJ2-1; D not certain. The DNA end lines up better with TRBJ2-7; the J call may be wrong. The CDR3 is 15 residues long. The germline V gene encodes CDR1 MGHDK and CDR2 SYGVNS.

J is TRBJ1-2 and V is TRBV7-6, with a weak D call TRBD1 (5 bases). CDR1 SGHVS and CDR2 FNYEAQ come from the germline V gene. The CDR3 length is 15 residues. The V end lost 1 base, the J end lost 3 bases, and 12 bases lay between the germline ends. The CDR3, as DNA: TGTGCCAGCAGCTTAGAGCAGGGTTTTGACTATGGCTACACCTTC. Amino acids: CASSLEQGFDYGYTF. Full variable domain (rest looked up from reference TRBV7-6 and TRBJ1-2): GAGVSQSPRYKVTKRGQDVALRCDPISGHVSLYWYRQALGQGPEFLTYFNYEAQQDKSGLPNDRFSAERPEGSISTLTIQRTEQRDSAMYRCASSLEQGFDYGYTFGSGTRLTVV.

This chain connects TRBV20-1 to TRBJ2-2; tentative D call: TRBD1 (7 bases). Germline V gene sequence: CDR1 DFQATT, CDR2 SNEGSKA (reference sequence). Trimming pared 6 bases from V and 5 bases from J, leaving 19 bases between. The CDR3 sequence is 15 residues long. The CDR3 loop is CSASNRGGRTGELFF. CDR3 DNA sequence: TGCAGTGCCTCTAACAGGGGAGGACGGACCGGGGAGCTGTTTTTT.

The V gene is TRBV29-1, the J gene TRBJ2-3, with a tentative D call TRBD1 (5 bases). V lost 0 bases to trimming and J lost 6 bases, with 10 bases between them. Germline loops: CDR1 SQVTM, CDR2 ANQGSEA. The CDR3 extends over 13 amino acids. For the CDR3, the DNA is TGCAGCGTTGAAGAAGGGGCATGGGATACGCAGTATTTT. It codes for CSVEEGAWDTQYF.

The chain joins TRBV5-1 to TRBJ1-1, with TRBD1 as a possible D gene (5 bases). The CDR3 sequence is 17 residues long. Germline V gives CDR1 SGHRS, CDR2 YFSETQ. Trimming shortened V by 1 base and J by 2 bases, and 18 bases separated the two germline ends. The CDR3 loop is CASSLIQGFGLNTEAFF. CDR3 DNA: TGCGCCAGCAGCTTGATTCAGGGTTTTGGGTTAAACACTGAAGCTTTCTTT.

This clonotype has only a few counts. This sequence joins TRBV29-1 and TRBJ2-3; no definite D call. V lost 1 base, J lost 5 bases, and 10 bases lay in between. The CDR3 extends over 13 amino acids. The germline V gene encodes CDR1 SQVTM and CDR2 ANQGSEA. As DNA, the CDR3 is TGCAGCGTTGAAGGTGGCTCCGGAGATACGCAGTATTTT. Amino acids: CSVEGGSGDTQYF.

The chain recombines TRBV20-1 with TRBJ2-5; 7 bases line up with TRBD2. The J call is in doubt because the DNA end fits TRBJ2-1 better. In germline, CDR1 is DFQATT, CDR2 SNEGSKA (reference sequence). CDR3 length: 11 residues. DNA of the CDR3: TGCAGTGCAGGACTAGGAACTGAGCAGTTCTTC. It yields the protein CSAGLGTEQFF.

This chain uses TRBV9 with TRBJ1-1, with 7 bases lining up with TRBD1. J gave up 6 bases and V 3 bases, and 11 bases lay outside the gene matches. This CDR3 region has 15 residues. In germline, CDR1 is SGDLS, CDR2 YYNGEE. The CDR3 is CASSGTGTVTSEAFF. The CDR3 DNA is TGTGCCAGCAGCGGAACCGGGACAGTTACTTCTGAAGCTTTCTTT.